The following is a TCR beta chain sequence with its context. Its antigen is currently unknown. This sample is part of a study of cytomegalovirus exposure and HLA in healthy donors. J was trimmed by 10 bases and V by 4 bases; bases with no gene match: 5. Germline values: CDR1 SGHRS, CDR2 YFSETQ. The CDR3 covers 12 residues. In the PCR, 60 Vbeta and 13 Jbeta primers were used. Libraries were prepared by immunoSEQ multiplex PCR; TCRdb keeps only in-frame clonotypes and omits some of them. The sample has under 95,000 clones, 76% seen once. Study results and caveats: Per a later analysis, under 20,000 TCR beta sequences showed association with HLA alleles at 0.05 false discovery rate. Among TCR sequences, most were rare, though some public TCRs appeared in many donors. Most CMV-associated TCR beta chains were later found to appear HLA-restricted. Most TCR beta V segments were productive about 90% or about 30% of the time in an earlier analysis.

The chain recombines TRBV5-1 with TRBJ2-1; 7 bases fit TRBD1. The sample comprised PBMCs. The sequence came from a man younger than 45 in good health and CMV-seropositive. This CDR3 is CASSRDSGEQFF. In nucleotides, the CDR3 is TGCGCCAGCAGCCGGGACAGCGGAGAGCAGTTCTTC.